These 21 T cell receptor beta chains were sequenced from one sample in a study of tumor-infiltrating lymphocytes in primary liver carcinoma (dated by TCRdb to 2015 to 2018). Total RNA and DNA were co-extracted without cell sorting from about 19-30 mg of bulk tissue using the AllPrep DNA/RNA mini kit. Sequencing instrument: Illumina HiSeq 2500. TCRbeta-specific cDNA was reverse-transcribed from 500 ng total RNA using a constant-region primer and ProtoScript II reverse transcriptase. Construction of the TCRbeta libraries relied on three nested rounds of multiplex PCR, following a slightly modified ARM-PCR procedure. Each of the first two PCR rounds ran for approximately 10 cycles and used multiplex TRBV1-TRBV30 forward primers together with a Cbeta reverse primer. TCRdb handled the public reads itself, with Q25 trimming in fastp and clone calling in MiXCR, and kept productive beta chains. Merged by CDR3 protein, the rows form single entries marked with the most common genes and DNA. The table for this sample lists more than 100,000 distinct CDR3 sequences; roughly three fifths of them were counted only once. The ten largest clones capture roughly 8.8% of the sample.

Sequencing was carried out using liver tumor tissue from sampling region 1. The label giving this sample's cell subset or site can be read as: tumor region T1, superior pole. These receptors came from a woman aged 55-75 years with primary liver carcinoma and hepatitis B virus infection.

The chain carries TRBV30 and TRBJ2-7; perhaps D is TRBD1 or TRBD2 (5 bases each). CDR1 is GTSNPN, CDR2 SVGIG, per germline (reference sequence). This CDR3 is 14 amino acids long. V was clipped by 3 bases and J by 2 bases, with 14 bases between them. The CDR3 region is CAWSRGGFTYEQYF. The DNA for the CDR3 is TGTGCCTGGAGCCGGGGCGGGTTCACCTACGAGCAGTACTTC.

Regarding this clonotype: One junction end does not reproduce the germline sequence, and a read error may be involved. This chain links TRBV5-4 with TRBJ2-3; 7 nucleotides match TRBD2. Germline V gives CDR1 SGHNT, CDR2 YYREEE (reference sequence). The CDR3 is 17 residues long. DNA of the CDR3: TGTGCCAGCAGCTTCCCTCGACTAGCAGAGGGCCTCGCTACGCAATATTTT. The encoded protein is CASSFPRLAEGLATQYF.

This clonotype was observed once. This clone may be a read error of a much larger clone one base away. The V and J genes are TRBV7-8 and TRBJ2-1; 7 bases are a match to TRBD1. Germline V lookup: CDR1 SGHVS, CDR2 FQNEAQ. The CDR3 is 14 residues long. V dropped 11 bases and J dropped 5; count of bases not matched to a gene: 12. The DNA of the CDR3 is TGTGCCGGTCTAAGACAGGGTAGGCACAATGAGCAGTTCTTC. It encodes CAGLRQGRHNEQFF.

The chain combines TRBV12-3 or TRBV12-4 with TRBJ1-1; maybe TRBD1 (5 bases). V dropped 2 bases and J dropped 4 bases, with 14 bases sitting between them. The CDR3 contains 15 residues. The CDR3 region has the DNA TGTGCCAGCAGTTTAAGGACGGGGGTTTCCACTGAAGCTTTCTTT. Translation gives CASSLRTGVSTEAFF.

This clonotype was counted many times. The gene calls are TRBV29-1 and TRBJ2-7, with 10 bases aligning to TRBD2. CDR1 and CDR2 (germline): SQVTM, ANQGSEA. V gave up 6 bases and J gave up 5 bases; unmatched junction bases: 13. This CDR3 is 15 amino acids long. The CDR3 nucleotides are TGCAGCGTCTTAGGCGTGGCTAGCGGGAGCCACGAGCAGTACTTC. Translated, it gives CSVLGVASGSHEQYF.

Remarks on this clonotype: A much larger clonotype is one base distant, so this may be a read error. The chain recombines TRBV10-1 with TRBJ1-2; D is unclear. Per the germline V gene, CDR1 is WNHNN and CDR2 is SYGVQD (reference sequence). CDR3 length equals 13 residues. CDR3: CASSDRRNYGYAF. CDR3 bases: TGCGCCAGCAGTGACAGGCGAAACTATGGCTACGCCTTC.

This clonotype was observed at least ten times. For the CDR3, the DNA is TGTGCCAGCAGTTTAGCCGGAGCCAGGGAGCTGTTTTTT. Translation gives CASSLAGARELFF. The chain couples TRBV12-3 or TRBV12-4 to TRBJ2-2; no definite D call. The CDR3 is made up of 13 amino acids. Between the trimmed V and J ends, which lost 0 bases and 9 bases, there was a span of 8 bases.

The chain carries TRBV4-1 and TRBJ2-7; D call uncertain. Trimming shortened V by 3 bases and J by 4 bases, and 16 bases separated the two germline ends. This CDR3 is built from 15 residues. From germline, CDR1 is MGHRA and CDR2 YSYEKL. The CDR3 sequence is CASSQRPDLRYEQYF. Written as DNA, the CDR3 is TGCGCCAGCAGCCAGCGACCGGACCTTCGATACGAGCAGTACTTC.

Concerning this clonotype: One end of the junction fails to match germline, which may point to a read error. This chain uses TRBV11-2 with TRBJ2-1, with D hard to call. From germline, CDR1 is SGHAT and CDR2 FQNNGV. This CDR3 is 14 amino acids long. In DNA, the CDR3 is TGTGCCAGCAGCTTGGGAAGCTCCTACAATGCGCAGTTATTC. It specifies CASSLGSSYNAQLF.

Comments on this clonotype: A read error may be the cause here, since a much bigger clone is one base away. The chain uses TRBV12-5 and TRBJ1-2; D is unresolved. The CDR3 runs 12 residues. Germline CDR1 LGHNT, CDR2 FRNRAP. DNA for the CDR3: TGTGCTAGTGATTTGGACGTGTATGGCTACACCTTC. This encodes CASDLDVYGYTF.

Regarding this clonotype: The germline gene is not matched at one end of the junction; a read error may be the cause. This chain links TRBV4-1 with TRBJ2-5; TRBD2 aligns across 8 bases. CDR1 and CDR2 from the germline V gene are MGHRA and YSYEKL. This CDR3 is 17 amino acids long. The CDR3 DNA is TGCGCCAGCAACCAAGAAATCGGGAGGGCTGGTTTTGAGGCCCAGTACTTC. Amino acids: CASNQEIGRAGFEAQYF.

Remarks on this clonotype: This may arise from a read error, as a much more abundant clone is one base away. V is TRBV10-3 and J is TRBJ2-3; 9 bases match TRBD1. CDR1 ENHRY and CDR2 SYGVKD come from the germline V gene. The CDR3 is 13 amino acids. The CDR3 nucleotides read TGTGCCATCAATGAGGGACAGGGTCATACGCAGTATTTT. Translated: CAINEGQGHTQYF.

The chain carries TRBV11-3 and TRBJ2-1, with D unclear. Germline CDR1 reads SGHNT; CDR2 reads YENEEA. V gave up 4 bases and J gave up 2 bases, with 21 bases separating them. There are 18 residues in the CDR3. The CDR3 sequence: CASSSTFNPLITYNEQFF. The CDR3, as DNA: TGTGCCAGCAGCTCAACCTTCAACCCGCTAATTACCTACAATGAGCAGTTCTTC. The full variable domain, its missing parts supplied by reference TRBV11-3 and TRBJ2-1, is EAGVVQSPRYKIIEKKQPVAFWCNPISGHNTLYWYLQNLGQGPELLIRYENEEAVDDSQLPKDRFSAERLKGVDSTLKIQPAELGDSAVYLCASSSTFNPLITYNEQFFGPGTRLTVL.

About this clonotype itself: A junction boundary mismatches the germline segment, possibly from a read error. The chain is built from TRBV6-2 or TRBV6-3 and TRBJ2-3, with D unclear. This CDR3 region has 15 residues. Germline loops: CDR1 MNHEY, CDR2 SVGEGT. The CDR3 DNA sequence: TGTGCCAGCAGTCACTCGTTCGCTCGAACAGATAGGCAGTATTTT. Protein product: CASSHSFARTDRQYF.

Comment on this clonotype: A read error may account for a junction end that differs from germline. The chain uses TRBV29-1 and TRBJ1-2; no reliable D call. The CDR3 extends over 12 amino acids. Germline V CDR1 and CDR2: SQVTM, ANQGSEA. CDR3 in amino acids: CSVEGGNGSYTF. CDR3 coding DNA: TGCAGTGTTGAGGGAGGAAATGGTAGCTACACCTTC.

The V and J genes are TRBV5-1 and TRBJ2-5; 7 positions agree with TRBD1. V was pared by 0 bases and J by 6 bases, with 8 bases of the junction left unmatched. The V gene's germline CDR1 is SGHRS and CDR2 YFSETQ. CDR3 length: 15 residues. This CDR3 reads CASSLVTGMGQTQYF. CDR3 nucleotide sequence: TGCGCCAGCAGCTTGGTGACAGGGATGGGGCAGACCCAGTACTTC.

The rearrangement joins TRBV30 to TRBJ2-5; no definite D call. From germline, CDR1 is GTSNPN and CDR2 SVGIG (reference sequence). This CDR3 region has 11 residues. V was cut by 4 bases and J by 10 bases, with 13 bases left in between. In DNA form, the CDR3 reads TGTGCCTGGACTCTTCATGGTGACCAGTACTTC. As protein: CAWTLHGDQYF.

As regards this clonotype: This sequence may be a read error, since a much larger clone differs from it by one base. V usage is TRBV6-1 and J usage is TRBJ2-3, with 9 positions matching TRBD1. From germline, CDR1 is MNHNS and CDR2 SASEGT. There are 16 residues in the CDR3. CDR3 DNA: TGTGCCAGCAGTCCCCACTACAGGGGGCGGACAGATAAGCAGTATTTT. This translates into CASSPHYRGRTDKQYF.

This clonotype was counted at least ten times. The chain recombines TRBV6-5 with TRBJ2-7; D is perhaps TRBD2 (5 bases). The V end was cut by 2 bases, the J end by 3 bases, with 11 bases between. This CDR3 spans 14 amino acids. Germline CDR1 reads MNHEY; CDR2 reads SVGAGI. The chain's CDR3 is CASSYHHRDYEQYF. DNA for the CDR3: TGTGCCAGCAGTTACCATCATCGGGACTACGAGCAGTACTTC.

The chain uses TRBV14 and TRBJ2-5; perhaps TRBD2 as D (5 bases). CDR1 and CDR2 (germline): SGHDN, FVKESK. The CDR3 runs to 15 residues. The germline V and J ends were trimmed by 3 bases and 4 bases, with 15 bases remaining between them. Here the CDR3 DNA reads TGTGCCAGCAGCCATGATCTAGCCATTCGAGAGACCCAGTACTTC. Its translation is CASSHDLAIRETQYF.

The chain employs TRBV11-1 and TRBJ2-3, with D hard to call. The V gene lost 5 bases and the J gene lost 1 base, with 7 bases spanning the gap. CDR1 and CDR2 (germline): SGHAT, FQDESV (reference sequence). The CDR3 contains 13 residues. CDR3 region: CASSTGRTDTQYF. The DNA for the CDR3 is TGTGCCAGCAGCACTGGACGCACAGATACGCAGTATTTT.